Detailed here is one TCR beta chain. Its cognate antigen is unknown. This entry comes from a study of OX40 agonist ivuxolimab in advanced cancers. The overall study: Dose-escalation subjects each had hepatocellular carcinoma, melanoma, renal cell or head and neck cancer.

Study-level results: More expanded clones were seen, on average, in CD8+ T cells than in CD4+.

In germline, CDR1 is SGHDN, CDR2 FVKESK. V shed 11 bases and J 5 bases; nucleotides not matched to a gene: 7. This CDR3 contains 15 residues. Only in-frame clones appear in the TCRdb table, and some are missing; sequencing was by immunoSEQ multiplex PCR. Of approximately 100,000 clones listed, about 84% are singletons. Specimen: CD4+ or CD8+ T cells sorted from blood, collected in a trial of the OX40 agonist ivuxolimab. The genes are TRBV14 and TRBJ2-6; 12 bases are a match to TRBD1. This receptor was identified in an adult with an advanced solid tumor such as melanoma, head and neck, liver or kidney cancer. The CDR3 loop reads CADRGQGAWANVLTF. DNA for the CDR3: TGTGCCGACAGGGGACAGGGGGCTTGGGCCAACGTCCTGACTTTC. Full variable domain (outside the CDR3, taken from reference TRBV14 and TRBJ2-6): EAGVTQFPSHSVIEKGQTVTLRCDPISGHDNLYWYRRVMGKEIKFLLHFVKESKQDESGMPNNRFLAERTGGTYSTLKVQPAELEDSGVYFCADRGQGAWANVLTFGAGSRLTVL.